The 8 T cell receptor beta chains given below trace back to one sample, sequenced in a study of blood T cell repertoires in COVID-19. The repertoire was sequenced with immunoSEQ multiplex PCR; TCRdb's copy has only in-frame clones and lacks some. The data contain over 30,000 clones, 85% of them singletons. The source material was peripheral blood. Receptors were obtained from an older woman with active COVID-19.

This clone showed up just a few times. The chain recombines TRBV7-2 with TRBJ2-2, with 10 bases matching TRBD2. Germline V gene lookup returns CDR1 SGHTA and CDR2 FQGNSA. This CDR3 is 16 amino acids long. Trimming took 4 bases from V and 5 from J; bases not matched to a gene: 7. The CDR3 DNA follows: TGTGCCAGCAGCTCCAGCGGGAGGGCCGGAACCGGGGAGCTGTTTTTT. Translated, it gives CASSSSGRAGTGELFF.

This clone was counted a few times. This rearrangement joins TRBV4-2 to TRBJ2-7; D gene ambiguous. The ends were cut back, 3 bases at V and 9 bases at J, with 18 bases in the middle. From germline, CDR1 is LGHNA and CDR2 YNFKEQ. The CDR3 has 14 amino acids. In DNA form, the CDR3 reads TGTGCCAGCAGCCAGGCCGGGTCCCTAGGCGGGCAGTACTTC. Translation gives CASSQAGSLGGQYF.

This clone was observed a few times. This sequence joins TRBV7-9 and TRBJ2-1; possibly TRBD2 for D (5 bases). The CDR3 extends over 17 amino acids. Germline loops: CDR1 SEHNR, CDR2 FQNEAQ (reference sequence). V was cut by 0 bases and J by 9 bases, with 21 bases left in between. The CDR3 region has the DNA TGTGCCAGCAGCTTAGCGGCTGGACTGATTTCTATTGGTGAGCAGTTCTTC. Its translation: CASSLAAGLISIGEQFF.

This clone was observed once. The V call is TRBV6-5, the J call TRBJ1-6; a possible D gene is TRBD1 (5 bases). CDR3 size: 16 residues. Germline CDR1 is MNHEY and CDR2 is SVGAGI. Trimming left V 0 bases short and J 6 bases short, with 12 bases between. The CDR3 DNA sequence: TGTGCCAGCAGTTACTCTGGGGGGATGGGTAATTCACCCCTCCACTTT. It specifies CASSYSGGMGNSPLHF.

On this clone itself: An end of the junction differs from the germline gene, which may be a read error. The chain has TRBV10-3 and TRBJ1-1, with unresolved D. Germline values: CDR1 ENHRY, CDR2 SYGVKD. The CDR3 sequence is 11 residues long. The CDR3: CAISGNSEAFF. In DNA form, the CDR3 reads TGTGCCATCAGTGGGAACAGTGAAGCTTTCTTT.

V and J are TRBV14 and TRBJ2-3; 9 bases match TRBD1. In germline, CDR1 is SGHDN, CDR2 FVKESK. The CDR3 runs 17 residues. V shed 2 bases and J 6 bases; nucleotides not matched to a gene: 12. CDR3 DNA sequence: TGTGCCAGCAGCCAATACAGGGGGCGCGAAGGAGGGGATACGCAGTATTTT. As protein: CASSQYRGREGGDTQYF. Together with reference TRBV14 and TRBJ2-3, the CDR3 gives the full variable domain: EAGVTQFPSHSVIEKGQTVTLRCDPISGHDNLYWYRRVMGKEIKFLLHFVKESKQDESGMPNNRFLAERTGGTYSTLKVQPAELEDSGVYFCASSQYRGREGGDTQYFGPGTRLTVL.

The chain couples TRBV7-2 to TRBJ2-5, with a tentative D call TRBD2 (7 bases). There are 15 residues in the CDR3. V was clipped by 2 bases and J by 2 bases, with 12 bases between them. Germline CDR1 and CDR2: SGHTA and FQGNSA. In DNA, the CDR3 is TGTGCCAGCAGCTTATGGGGAGGGGGGCAAGAGACCCAGTACTTC. This translates into CASSLWGGGQETQYF.

The gene calls are TRBV30 and TRBJ1-1, with unresolved D. CDR3 length: 14 amino acids. Trimming cost V 4 bases and J 4 bases, with 16 bases left between them. CDR1 GTSNPN and CDR2 SVGIG come from the germline V gene (reference sequence). The CDR3 reads CAWTRKPSSTEAFF. CDR3 DNA: TGTGCCTGGACCCGCAAGCCGTCGAGCACTGAAGCTTTCTTT.